This T cell receptor beta chain stems from a study of OX40 agonist ivuxolimab in advanced cancers. Findings of the study overall: The study found that CD8+ T cells averaged more expanded clones than CD4+. Expanded peripheral T cell antigen specificity was not determined. Both CD4+ and CD8+ T cell populations in blood had undergone clonal expansion by week 6 at 0.1 to 3.0 mg/kg.

Generated by immunoSEQ multiplex PCR, the TCRdb table keeps only in-frame clones and is missing some. The table records about 97,000 clones, around 85% of them present only once. Comments on this clone: Its cognate antigen is unknown.

The CDR3 has 13 residues. V lost 2 bases and J 8 bases, leaving 9 bases between the germline ends. Germline-derived CDR1 and CDR2 are MNHEY and SMNVEV (reference sequence). The material was CD4+ or CD8+ T cells sorted from blood, obtained in a trial of the OX40 agonist ivuxolimab. The receptor was derived from an adult with an advanced solid tumor such as melanoma, head and neck, liver or kidney cancer. The V call is TRBV27, the J call TRBJ1-4; tentative D call: TRBD1 (5 bases). As DNA, the CDR3 is TGTGCCAGCAGTTTAAGGGACGCGGAAAAACTGTTTTTT. Translation gives CASSLRDAEKLFF.